A single sample gave rise to the 22 T cell receptor beta chains below, sequenced in a study of blood T cell repertoires in COVID-19. Some clones are missing from TCRdb's copy, which holds only in-frame ones; the method was immunoSEQ multiplex PCR. The table has 100,000 to 150,000 clones, about 88% seen once; the top ten hold about 1%. The sample was peripheral blood. All receptors come from a woman at least 80 years old with acute or convalescent COVID-19.

This clone was observed a handful of times. The chain has TRBV2 and TRBJ2-2; D gene ambiguous. The CDR3 totals 13 residues. V lost 8 bases and J lost 4, with 11 bases in between. Germline CDR1 is SNHLY and CDR2 is FYNNEI. The CDR3 DNA sequence: TGTGCCAGCGAATACCACACCACCGGGGAGCTGTTTTTT. It is translated as CASEYHTTGELFF.

The gene calls are TRBV5-1 and TRBJ2-7, with D unclear. CDR1 and CDR2 (germline): SGHRS, YFSETQ. The V end was cut by 1 base, the J end by 0 bases, with 11 bases between. The CDR3 is 15 amino acids. The CDR3 is CASSLSPSSSYEQYF. The CDR3 DNA sequence: TGCGCCAGCAGCTTGAGCCCCTCGAGCTCCTACGAGCAGTACTTC. Using reference TRBV5-1 and TRBJ2-7 for the parts outside the CDR3, the full variable domain is KAGVTQTPRYLIKTRGQQVTLSCSPISGHRSVSWYQQTPGQGLQFLFEYFSETQRNKGNFPGRFSGRQFSNSRSEMNVSTLELGDSALYLCASSLSPSSSYEQYFGPGTRLTVT.

This clone appeared a few times. This chain joins TRBV5-6 and TRBJ1-2; D gene unclear. The CDR3 sequence is 13 residues long. The germline V gene encodes CDR1 SGHDT and CDR2 YYEEEE. V dropped 0 bases and J dropped 3 bases, with 6 bases sitting between them. The CDR3 DNA reads TGTGCCAGCAGCTTGGGACAAGACTATGGCTACACCTTC. Amino acid sequence: CASSLGQDYGYTF.

This chain uses TRBV2 with TRBJ1-6, with a tentative D call TRBD1 (6 bases). CDR3 length: 13 residues. Germline V lookup: CDR1 SNHLY, CDR2 FYNNEI. Deletions cut 8 bases from V and 8 bases from J, with 13 bases between. The CDR3 DNA reads as TGTGCCAGCCTTGGACAGCGACATTCACCCCTCCACTTT. Translated: CASLGQRHSPLHF.

J is TRBJ1-2 and V is TRBV5-1; no reliable D call. V was pared by 0 bases and J by 1 base, with 7 bases between. This CDR3 spans 14 amino acids. The germline CDR1 and CDR2 sequences are SGHRS and YFSETQ. The CDR3 nucleotides are TGCGCCAGCAGCTTGGCGGGTCTTAACTATGGCTACACCTTC. Translated: CASSLAGLNYGYTF.

The J gene is TRBJ1-5, the V gene TRBV7-8, with 7 bases matching TRBD1. Germline CDR1 reads SGHVS; CDR2 reads FQNEAQ. The length of the CDR3 is 15 residues. The trim removed 4 bases at V and 7 bases at J, leaving 10 bases unmatched. The CDR3: CASSYANRGGQPQHF. The CDR3 nucleotides are TGTGCCAGCAGCTACGCAAACAGGGGCGGCCAGCCCCAGCATTTT.

This sequence joins TRBV29-1 and TRBJ1-1; 7 bases fit TRBD1. Germline CDR1 is SQVTM and CDR2 is ANQGSEA. The CDR3 covers 11 residues. The CDR3: CRAGQPTEAFF. CDR3 in DNA: TGCAGGGCGGGACAGCCGACTGAAGCTTTCTTT.

The gene calls are TRBV18 and TRBJ2-7; 9 bases are a match to TRBD2. Germline V CDR1 and CDR2: KGHSH, LQKENI. Germline trimming cut 3 bases from V and 7 bases from J; bases unmatched to any gene: 13. The CDR3 sequence is 16 residues long. The CDR3 bases are TGTGCCAGCTCACCCAGTCTAGCGGGACGACTGGATGAGCAGTACTTC. This translates into CASSPSLAGRLDEQYF.

The V and J genes are TRBV4-1 and TRBJ2-4; D not certain. The germline V gene has CDR1 MGHRA and CDR2 YSYEKL. The length of the CDR3 is 17 residues. Trimming removed 0 bases at V and 0 bases at J, with 12 bases between. DNA for the CDR3: TGCGCCAGCAGCCAAGATGTAGCACATCTAGCCAAAAACATTCAGTACTTC. It specifies CASSQDVAHLAKNIQYF.

The chain employs TRBV5-5 and TRBJ1-2; D unclear. Trimming shortened V by 3 bases and J by 4 bases, and 4 bases separated the two germline ends. CDR1 is SGHKS and CDR2 is YYEKEE in the germline V gene (reference sequence). This CDR3 comprises 11 residues. The CDR3 is CASSSPYGYTF. CDR3 nucleotides: TGTGCCAGCAGCTCTCCCTATGGCTACACCTTC.

The chain links TRBV27 to TRBJ1-2; D perhaps matches TRBD1 (5 bases). The CDR3 spans 16 residues. Looked up from germline, CDR1 is MNHEY and CDR2 is SMNVEV (reference sequence). Trimming cost V 5 bases and J 4 bases, with 20 bases left between them. CDR3 in DNA: TGTGCCAGCAGTCTTAACCCGACAGTCGCCGTCTATGGCTACACCTTC. This codes for CASSLNPTVAVYGYTF.

V gene TRBV18 combines with J gene TRBJ2-3; D perhaps matches TRBD2 (7 bases). Per the germline V gene, CDR1 is KGHSH and CDR2 is LQKENI. This CDR3 has 16 amino acids. Trimming removed 2 bases at V and 4 bases at J, with 16 bases between. The CDR3 sequence is CASSPAGATLSDTQYF. In DNA, the CDR3 is TGTGCCAGCTCACCAGCGGGGGCTACTCTCTCAGATACGCAGTATTTT.

The chain combines TRBV29-1 with TRBJ1-2, with a possible D match to TRBD1 (6 bases). The CDR3 loop spans 11 amino acids. Trimming left V 6 bases short and J 6 bases short, with 11 bases between. Germline V lookup: CDR1 SQVTM, CDR2 ANQGSEA. CDR3 protein: CSVGQLDGYTF. CDR3 DNA: TGCAGCGTAGGACAGTTGGATGGCTACACCTTC.

The V and J genes are TRBV28 and TRBJ2-1; 8 bases fit TRBD2. Germline CDR1 is MDHEN and CDR2 is SYDVKM. CDR3 size: 16 residues. Trimming cost V 5 bases and J 6 bases; bases outside gene matches: 12. The CDR3 loop is CASSPQGKAGGNEQFF. The CDR3 DNA follows: TGTGCCAGCAGTCCCCAGGGAAAGGCGGGAGGCAATGAGCAGTTCTTC.

The chain employs TRBV5-1 and TRBJ1-2, with TRBD1 matching over 10 bases. Germline-derived CDR1 and CDR2 are SGHRS and YFSETQ. With V trimmed by 3 bases and J by 4 bases, 9 bases remained unmatched. The CDR3 has 16 residues. For the CDR3, the DNA is TGCGCCAGCAGCTCTGGACAGGGGGGATCTCTCTATGGCTACACCTTC. Encoded protein: CASSSGQGGSLYGYTF.

The chain couples TRBV11-2 to TRBJ2-3; 8 positions agree with TRBD2. The junction had 5 bases not matched to a gene; V was cut back by 3 bases and J by 0 bases. CDR1 and CDR2 (germline): SGHAT, FQNNGV. The CDR3 is 16 residues long. CDR3 nucleotides: TGTGCCAGCAGCTTTAGCGGGGAAACTAGCACAGATACGCAGTATTTT. Translating it yields CASSFSGETSTDTQYF.

The chain uses TRBV6-5 and TRBJ2-7; D may be TRBD1 (7 bases). Trimming stripped 4 bases from V and 2 bases from J, with 12 bases between. The CDR3 extends over 14 amino acids. CDR1 is MNHEY and CDR2 is SVGAGI in the germline V gene. The CDR3 reads CASSSEGATYEQYF. In DNA form, the CDR3 reads TGTGCCAGCAGTTCGGAGGGGGCCACCTACGAGCAGTACTTC.

This clone came up a few times. CDR3 sequence reads: CASSPDNTGTEAFF. CDR3 DNA: TGTGCCAGCAGCCCGGACAACACCGGCACTGAAGCTTTCTTT. The chain has TRBV2 and TRBJ1-1; weak D call: TRBD1 (5 bases). The CDR3 length is 14 residues. Per germline, CDR1 SNHLY and CDR2 FYNNEI. V shed 6 bases and J shed 4 bases, with 15 bases lying between them.

This clone appeared a few times. This sequence joins TRBV2 and TRBJ1-2; D perhaps matches TRBD1 (6 bases). CDR1 and CDR2 (germline): SNHLY, FYNNEI. Deletions cut 2 bases from V and 8 bases from J, with 15 bases between. The CDR3 runs to 14 residues. The DNA for the CDR3 is TGTGCCAGCAGTGAACGGGGGGCGGTGGGCGGCTACACCTTC. This sequence encodes CASSERGAVGGYTF. The full variable domain, its missing parts supplied by reference TRBV2 and TRBJ1-2, is EPEVTQTPSHQVTQMGQEVILRCVPISNHLYFYWYRQILGQKVEFLVSFYNNEISEKSEIFDDQFSVERPDGSNFTLKIRSTKLEDSAMYFCASSERGAVGGYTFGSGTRLTVV.

This chain connects TRBV6-5 to TRBJ1-2; D might be TRBD1 (5 bases). Germline V CDR1 and CDR2: MNHEY, SVGAGI. CDR3 size: 13 residues. Trimming removed 0 bases from V and 8 bases from J, with 10 bases in between. The CDR3 DNA follows: TGTGCCAGCAGTTACTCGTCCGGGGGAGGCTACACCTTC. Translated: CASSYSSGGGYTF.

The chain is built from TRBV20-1 and TRBJ2-7; 9 positions agree with TRBD1. The CDR3 covers 14 residues. In germline, CDR1 is DFQATT, CDR2 SNEGSKA (reference sequence). J lost 3 bases, V lost 3 bases, and 6 bases had no gene match. The chain's CDR3 is CSASVGTGIYEQYF. In nucleotides, the CDR3 is TGCAGTGCTAGTGTCGGGACAGGGATCTACGAGCAGTACTTC.

V and J are TRBV7-8 and TRBJ1-2, with a possible D match to TRBD1 (5 bases). V shed 1 base and J shed 4 bases, with 10 bases lying between them. Germline V gives CDR1 SGHVS, CDR2 FQNEAQ. The CDR3 consists of 14 residues. Here the CDR3 reads CASSLGRQIYGYTF. CDR3 DNA: TGTGCCAGCAGCTTAGGTAGACAGATCTATGGCTACACCTTC.